This T cell receptor (beta chain) was found in a study of T cells in Graves' hyperthyroidism and ophthalmopathy. Study-wide results and limits: Ophthalmopathy was identified by the model a median about 6.4 months ahead of onset. Blood samples included most of the expanded thyroid clonotypes exceeding 0.001.

This clonotype was recorded at least ten times. Its antigen remains unidentified. The germline gives CDR1 KGHDR, CDR2 SFDVKD. The V gene end was trimmed by 7 bases and the J gene end by 9 bases; junction bases not matched to a gene: 6. There are 14 residues in the CDR3. RNA transcripts yielded amplified TCR beta CDR3 regions. HTBI primers drove first-round RT-PCR of the TCR CDR3. TCRdb reanalysed the multiplex PCR reads using MiXCR and keeps one entry per CDR3 protein. The table records over 400,000 distinct CDR3 sequences, about 14% of them present only once. The PBMCs were sourced from fresh peripheral blood (about 9.7 ml).

The V and J genes are TRBV24-1 and TRBJ2-1; TRBD1 aligns across 12 bases. What was sequenced was blood. The TCR was taken from a man aged 18 to 35 with Graves' ophthalmopathy. CDR3 coding DNA: TGTGCCACCAGCTTCGGGACAGGGGGCTTTGAGCAGTTCTTC. It yields the protein CATSFGTGGFEQFF.